This T cell receptor beta chain was profiled in a study of cytomegalovirus exposure and HLA in healthy donors. Whole-study findings and limits: Data from an earlier analysis indicated that most TCR beta V segments were productive either about 87% or about 30% of the time. In a later analysis, the majority of CMV-associated beta chains seemingly showed HLA restriction. TRBV6-2, TRBV6-3 and some other V segments were excluded as indistinguishable.

V was clipped by 3 bases and J by 4 bases, with 11 bases between them. This CDR3 is 14 amino acids long. Germline CDR1 reads SGHKS; CDR2 reads YYEKEE (reference sequence). With respect to this clone: Its target is not known.

The PCR contained 60 Vbeta and 13 Jbeta primers. As processed by the authors: The count from a later analysis was 60 million to 85 million unique TCR beta chains, some 10 million of them shared. Using immunoSEQ multiplex PCR, the repertoire was profiled, and TCRdb retains in-frame clones only, with some absent. The DNA gave D and trimming, while V, J and clone size come from that table. The sample contains under 250,000 clones, about 81% of which appear only once. The V call is TRBV5-5, the J call TRBJ1-5; a weak D match, TRBD1 (5 bases). This TCR was sampled from a middle-aged woman in good health and CMV-seronegative. The sample was PBMCs. CDR3 protein: CASSSVGGNQPQHF. CDR3 bases: TGTGCCAGCAGCTCGGTCGGGGGGAATCAGCCCCAGCATTTT.